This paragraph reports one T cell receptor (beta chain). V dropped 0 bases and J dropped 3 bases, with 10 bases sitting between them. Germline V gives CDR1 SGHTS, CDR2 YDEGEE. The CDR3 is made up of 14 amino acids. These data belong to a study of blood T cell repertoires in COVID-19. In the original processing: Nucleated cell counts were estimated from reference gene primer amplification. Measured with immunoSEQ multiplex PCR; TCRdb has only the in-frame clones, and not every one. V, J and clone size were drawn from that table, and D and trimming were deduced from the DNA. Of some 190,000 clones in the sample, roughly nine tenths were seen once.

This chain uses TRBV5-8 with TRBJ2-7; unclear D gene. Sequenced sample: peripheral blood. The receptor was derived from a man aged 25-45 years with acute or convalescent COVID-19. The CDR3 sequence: CASSLAGPLYEQYF. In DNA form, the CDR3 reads TGTGCCAGCAGCTTGGCTGGGCCCCTCTACGAGCAGTACTTC.